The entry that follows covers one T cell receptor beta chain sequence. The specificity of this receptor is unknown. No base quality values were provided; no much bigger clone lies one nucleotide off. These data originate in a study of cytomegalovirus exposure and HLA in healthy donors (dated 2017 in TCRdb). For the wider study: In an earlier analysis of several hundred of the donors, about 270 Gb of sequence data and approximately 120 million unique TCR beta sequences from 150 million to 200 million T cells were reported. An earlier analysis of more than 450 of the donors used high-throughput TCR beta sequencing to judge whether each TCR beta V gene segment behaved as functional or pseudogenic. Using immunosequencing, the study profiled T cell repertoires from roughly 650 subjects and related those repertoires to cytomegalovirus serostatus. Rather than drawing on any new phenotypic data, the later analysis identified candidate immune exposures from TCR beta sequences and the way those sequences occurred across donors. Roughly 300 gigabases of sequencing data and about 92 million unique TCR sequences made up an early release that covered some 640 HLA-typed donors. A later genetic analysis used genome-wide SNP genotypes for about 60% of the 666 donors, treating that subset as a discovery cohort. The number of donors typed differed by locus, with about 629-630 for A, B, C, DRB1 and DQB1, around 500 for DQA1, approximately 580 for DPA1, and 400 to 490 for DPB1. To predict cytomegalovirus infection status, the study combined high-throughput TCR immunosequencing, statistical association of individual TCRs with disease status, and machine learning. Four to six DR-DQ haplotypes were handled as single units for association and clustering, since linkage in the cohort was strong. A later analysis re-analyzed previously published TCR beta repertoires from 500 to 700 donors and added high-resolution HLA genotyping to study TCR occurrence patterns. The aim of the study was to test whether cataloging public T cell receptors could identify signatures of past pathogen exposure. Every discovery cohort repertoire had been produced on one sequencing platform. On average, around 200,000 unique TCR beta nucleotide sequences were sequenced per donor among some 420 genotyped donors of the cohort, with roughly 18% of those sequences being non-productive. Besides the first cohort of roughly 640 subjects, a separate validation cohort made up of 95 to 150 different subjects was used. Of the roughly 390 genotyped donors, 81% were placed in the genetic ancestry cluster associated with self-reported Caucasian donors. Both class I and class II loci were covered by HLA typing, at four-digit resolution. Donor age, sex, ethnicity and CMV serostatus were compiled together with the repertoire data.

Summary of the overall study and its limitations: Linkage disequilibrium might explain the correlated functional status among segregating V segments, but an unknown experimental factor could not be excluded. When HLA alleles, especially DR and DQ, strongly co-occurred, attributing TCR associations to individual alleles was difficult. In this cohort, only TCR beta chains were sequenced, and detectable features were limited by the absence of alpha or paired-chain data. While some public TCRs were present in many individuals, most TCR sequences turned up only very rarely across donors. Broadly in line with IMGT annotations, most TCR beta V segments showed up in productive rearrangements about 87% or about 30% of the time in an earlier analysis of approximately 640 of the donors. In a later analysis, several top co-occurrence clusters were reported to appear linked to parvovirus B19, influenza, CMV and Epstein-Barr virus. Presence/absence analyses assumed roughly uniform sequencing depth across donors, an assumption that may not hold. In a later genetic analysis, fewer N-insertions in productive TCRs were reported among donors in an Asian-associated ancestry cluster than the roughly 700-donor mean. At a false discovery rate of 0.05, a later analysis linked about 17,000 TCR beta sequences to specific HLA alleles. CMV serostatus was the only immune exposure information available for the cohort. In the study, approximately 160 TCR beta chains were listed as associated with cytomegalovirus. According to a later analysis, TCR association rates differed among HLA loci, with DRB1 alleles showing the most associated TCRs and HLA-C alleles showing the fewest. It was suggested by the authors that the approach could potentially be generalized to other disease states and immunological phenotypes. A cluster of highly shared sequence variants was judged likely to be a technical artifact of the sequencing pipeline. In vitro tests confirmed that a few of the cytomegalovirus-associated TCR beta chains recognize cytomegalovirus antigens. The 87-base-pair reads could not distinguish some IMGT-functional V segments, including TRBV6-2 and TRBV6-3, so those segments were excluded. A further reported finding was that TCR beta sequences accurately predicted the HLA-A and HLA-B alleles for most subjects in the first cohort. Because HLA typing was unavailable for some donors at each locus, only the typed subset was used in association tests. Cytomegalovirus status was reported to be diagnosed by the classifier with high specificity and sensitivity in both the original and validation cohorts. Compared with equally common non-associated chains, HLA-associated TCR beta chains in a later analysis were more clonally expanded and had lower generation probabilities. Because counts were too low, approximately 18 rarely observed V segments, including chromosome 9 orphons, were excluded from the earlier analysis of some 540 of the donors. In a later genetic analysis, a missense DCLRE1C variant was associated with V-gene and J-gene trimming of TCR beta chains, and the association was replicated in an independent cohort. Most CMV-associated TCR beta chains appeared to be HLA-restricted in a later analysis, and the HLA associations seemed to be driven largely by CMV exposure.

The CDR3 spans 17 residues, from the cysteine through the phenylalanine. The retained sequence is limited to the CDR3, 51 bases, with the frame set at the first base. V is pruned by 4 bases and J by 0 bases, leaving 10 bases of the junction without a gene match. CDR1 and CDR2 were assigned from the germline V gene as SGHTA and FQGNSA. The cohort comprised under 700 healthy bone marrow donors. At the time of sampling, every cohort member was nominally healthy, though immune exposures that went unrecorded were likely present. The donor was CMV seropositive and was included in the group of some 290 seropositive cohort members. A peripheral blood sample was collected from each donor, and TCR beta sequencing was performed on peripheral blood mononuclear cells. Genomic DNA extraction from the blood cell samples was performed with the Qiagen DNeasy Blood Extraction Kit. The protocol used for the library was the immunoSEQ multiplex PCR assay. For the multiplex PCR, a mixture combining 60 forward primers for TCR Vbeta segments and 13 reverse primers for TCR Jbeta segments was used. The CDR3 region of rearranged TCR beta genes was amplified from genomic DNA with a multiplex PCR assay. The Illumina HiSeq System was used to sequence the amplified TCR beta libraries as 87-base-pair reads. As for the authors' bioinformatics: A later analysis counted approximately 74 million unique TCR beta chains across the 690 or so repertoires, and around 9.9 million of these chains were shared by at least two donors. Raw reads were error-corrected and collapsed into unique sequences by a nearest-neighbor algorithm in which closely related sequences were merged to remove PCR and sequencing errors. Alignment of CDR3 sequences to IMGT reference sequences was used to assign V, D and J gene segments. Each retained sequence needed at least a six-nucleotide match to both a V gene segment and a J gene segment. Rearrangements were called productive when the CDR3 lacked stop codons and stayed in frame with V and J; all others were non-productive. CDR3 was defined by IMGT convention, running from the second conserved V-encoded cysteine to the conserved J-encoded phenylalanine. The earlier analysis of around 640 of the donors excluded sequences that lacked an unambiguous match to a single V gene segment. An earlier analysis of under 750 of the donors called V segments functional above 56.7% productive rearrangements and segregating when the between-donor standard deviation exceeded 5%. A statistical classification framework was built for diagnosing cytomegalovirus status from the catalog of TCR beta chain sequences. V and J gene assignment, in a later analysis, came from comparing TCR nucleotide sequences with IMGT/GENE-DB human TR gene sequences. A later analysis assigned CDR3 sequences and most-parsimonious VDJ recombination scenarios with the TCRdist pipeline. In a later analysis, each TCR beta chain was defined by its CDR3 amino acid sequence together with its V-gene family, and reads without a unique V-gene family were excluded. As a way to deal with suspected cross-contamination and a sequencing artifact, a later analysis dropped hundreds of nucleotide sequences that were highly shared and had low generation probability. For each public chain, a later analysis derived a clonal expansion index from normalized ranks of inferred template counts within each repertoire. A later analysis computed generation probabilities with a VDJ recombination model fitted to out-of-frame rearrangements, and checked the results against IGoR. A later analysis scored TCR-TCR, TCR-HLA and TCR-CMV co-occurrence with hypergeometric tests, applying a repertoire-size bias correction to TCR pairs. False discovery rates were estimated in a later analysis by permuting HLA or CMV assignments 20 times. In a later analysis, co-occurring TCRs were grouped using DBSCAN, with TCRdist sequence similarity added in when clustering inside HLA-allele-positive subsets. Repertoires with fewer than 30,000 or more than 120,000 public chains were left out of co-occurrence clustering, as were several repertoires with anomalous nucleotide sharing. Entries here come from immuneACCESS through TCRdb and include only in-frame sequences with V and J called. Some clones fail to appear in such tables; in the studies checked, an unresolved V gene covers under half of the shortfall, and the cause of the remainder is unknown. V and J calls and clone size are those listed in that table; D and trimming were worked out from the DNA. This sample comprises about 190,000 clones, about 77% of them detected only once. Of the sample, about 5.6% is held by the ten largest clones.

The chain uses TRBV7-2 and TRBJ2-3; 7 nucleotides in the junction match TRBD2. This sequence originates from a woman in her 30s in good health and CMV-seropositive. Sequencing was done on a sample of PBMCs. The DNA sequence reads TGTGCCAGCAGCTCGCTAAGCGGGGCCCCTAGCACAGATACGCAGTATTTT. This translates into CASSSLSGAPSTDTQYF.